Each of the 24 T cell receptor beta chains below was sequenced from the same sample in a study of radiotherapy plus CTLA-4 blockade in lung cancer. Profiled with immunoSEQ multiplex PCR; TCRdb holds only in-frame clones, not every one. The repertoire holds about 80,000 clones, with around 86% as singletons. The sample consisted of peripheral blood, taken from a patient treated with radiotherapy plus ipilimumab. These receptors were collected from a human donor with non-small cell lung cancer who had stable disease on radiotherapy plus ipilimumab.

Remarks on this clone: The same CDR3 can be traced to other DNA sequences in this sample. V is TRBV29-1 and J is TRBJ2-1, with 9 bases lining up with TRBD2. V shed 7 bases, J shed 7 bases, and the junction held 11 bases outside the gene matches. Germline CDR1 SQVTM, CDR2 ANQGSEA. The CDR3 length is 14 residues. The CDR3 DNA sequence: TGCAGCGCGCGAGCGGGGGGCCAGGGGAATGAGCAGTTCTTC. Its protein product is CSARAGGQGNEQFF.

The J gene is TRBJ1-5, the V gene TRBV6-6, with D tentatively TRBD1 (6 bases). CDR3 size: 16 residues. The germline CDR1 and CDR2 sequences are MNHNY and SVGAGI (reference sequence). Trimming left V 2 bases short and J 7 bases short, with 18 bases between. The CDR3 loop reads CASSYEGHRKVQPQHF. In DNA, the CDR3 is TGTGCCAGCAGTTACGAGGGACACCGGAAGGTACAGCCCCAGCATTTT.

J is TRBJ1-2 and V is TRBV30, with TRBD1 matching over 7 bases. CDR1 is GTSNPN and CDR2 is SVGIG in the germline V gene (reference sequence). The CDR3 has 13 amino acids. CDR3 region: CAQGGEPASGYTF. The CDR3 DNA reads TGTGCGCAGGGGGGGGAACCGGCGTCCGGCTACACCTTC.

The chain couples TRBV28 to TRBJ2-7, with TRBD1 as a possible D gene (6 bases). With 4 bases removed from V and 4 bases from J, the gap between germline ends came to 14 bases. This CDR3 contains 14 residues. Germline lookup yields CDR1 MDHEN and CDR2 SYDVKM. The CDR3 loop is CASSSGQLLYEQYF. The CDR3 coding sequence is TGTGCCAGCAGTTCAGGACAGCTCCTTTACGAGCAGTACTTC. The whole variable domain, remainder taken from reference TRBV28 and TRBJ2-7, is DVKVTQSSRYLVKRTGEKVFLECVQDMDHENMFWYRQDPGLGLRLIYFSYDVKMKEKGDIPEGYSVSREKKERFSLILESASTNQTSMYLCASSSGQLLYEQYFGPGTRLTVT.

This sequence joins TRBV7-6 and TRBJ2-7, with TRBD2 as a possible D gene (6 bases). Trimming took 1 base from V and 3 from J, leaving 13 bases between them. This CDR3 has 15 amino acids. The germline V gene encodes CDR1 SGHVS and CDR2 FNYEAQ. The CDR3 DNA sequence: TGTGCCAGCAGCTTAGACGCGGGACCCTTCTACGAGCAGTACTTC. This encodes CASSLDAGPFYEQYF.

The J gene is TRBJ2-1, the V gene TRBV10-2, with 7 nucleotides matching TRBD2. Losses at the gene ends were 6 bases for V and 4 bases for J; bases not matched to a gene: 9. Per the germline V gene, CDR1 is WSHSY and CDR2 is SAAADI. CDR3 length: 15 residues. DNA of the CDR3: TGCGCCAGCAGCGAAAGACTAGCCCGATACAATGAGCAGTTCTTC. It specifies CASSERLARYNEQFF.

The chain combines TRBV23-1 with TRBJ2-7, with D unresolved. TRBV23-1 is an ORF for which the function is uncertain. V was trimmed by 7 bases and J by 1 base, leaving 11 bases between them. The CDR3 is 13 residues long. In nucleotides, the CDR3 is TGCGCCAGCAATTCGGAACCTTCCTACGAGCAGTACTTC. It translates to CASNSEPSYEQYF.

The chain uses TRBV6-5 and TRBJ2-7; D possibly uses TRBD1 or TRBD2 (5 bases each). This CDR3 is 11 amino acids long. Per germline, CDR1 MNHEY and CDR2 SVGAGI. Trimming shortened V by 8 bases and J by 5 bases, and 10 bases separated the two germline ends. This chain's CDR3 is CASGWGNEQYF. CDR3 in DNA: TGTGCCAGCGGGTGGGGGAACGAGCAGTACTTC.

The chain employs TRBV18 and TRBJ2-5; 7 nucleotides match TRBD1. This CDR3 region has 14 residues. Germline V gives CDR1 KGHSH, CDR2 LQKENI. The V and J ends lost 6 bases and 1 base, in that order; junction bases with no gene match: 5. This chain's CDR3 is CASSQTGFQETQYF. CDR3 nucleotide sequence: TGTGCCAGCTCTCAGACAGGGTTCCAAGAGACCCAGTACTTC.

The CDR3 region is CASSQAVLAGGNTGELFF. In DNA, the CDR3 is TGTGCCAGCAGTCAGGCGGTACTAGCAGGTGGGAACACCGGGGAGCTGTTTTTT. The chain links TRBV5-6 to TRBJ2-2; tentatively, D is TRBD2 (6 bases). Between the trimmed V and J ends, which lost 5 bases and 1 base, there was a span of 21 bases. CDR1 and CDR2 (germline): SGHDT, YYEEEE. This CDR3 has 18 amino acids.

This chain's CDR3 is CASSRETGTGVPNEQFF. The DNA of the CDR3 is TGCGCCAGCAGCCGAGAAACCGGGACAGGGGTCCCCAATGAGCAGTTCTTC. The chain joins TRBV4-1 to TRBJ2-1; 10 positions match TRBD1. Trimming at V came to 4 bases and at J to 6 bases, leaving 12 bases not matched to a gene. The germline V gene has CDR1 MGHRA and CDR2 YSYEKL. This CDR3 is 17 amino acids long.

As regards this clone: In the same sample, other DNA sequences code for this CDR3. The rearrangement uses TRBV28 and TRBJ2-3; D tentatively reads TRBD1 or TRBD2 (5 bases each). V was trimmed by 2 bases and J by 3 bases, leaving 6 bases between them. The CDR3 has 13 residues. Germline V gene lookup returns CDR1 MDHEN and CDR2 SYDVKM. The DNA for the CDR3 is TGTGCCAGCAGTTTAGGGGGTACAGATACGCAGTATTTT. Amino acids: CASSLGGTDTQYF.

The rearrangement links TRBV4-2 to TRBJ1-5, with no clear D. With 1 base removed from V and 7 bases from J, the gap between germline ends came to 8 bases. The CDR3 has 13 amino acids. CDR1 and CDR2 from the germline V gene are LGHNA and YNFKEQ. DNA for the CDR3: TGTGCCAGCAGCCAAGTATCCGTGCAGCCCCAGCATTTT. Translated: CASSQVSVQPQHF.

The chain joins TRBV19 to TRBJ2-7, with a possible D match to TRBD2 (6 bases). CDR1 and CDR2 (germline): LNHDA, SQIVND (reference sequence). CDR3 length: 13 amino acids. The germline V and J ends were trimmed by 0 bases and 4 bases, with 7 bases remaining between them. In DNA form, the CDR3 reads TGTGCCAGTAGTATAGATCGGGGGTACGAGCAGTACTTC. This codes for CASSIDRGYEQYF.

This clone was detected only once. The chain carries TRBV7-9 and TRBJ2-3; 10 nucleotides match TRBD2. V trimming: 3 bases; J trimming: 0 bases; junction bases outside the gene matches: 3. There are 16 residues in the CDR3. CDR1 and CDR2 from the germline V gene are SEHNR and FQNEAQ (reference sequence). The CDR3 spells CASSLGLARSTDTQYF. The CDR3 bases are TGTGCCAGCAGCTTGGGACTAGCGAGGAGCACAGATACGCAGTATTTT.

V is TRBV19 and J is TRBJ2-3; D perhaps matches TRBD2 (6 bases). The CDR3 is 17 residues long. Germline assignment: CDR1 LNHDA and CDR2 SQIVND (reference sequence). Trimming shortened V by 3 bases and J by 6 bases, and 22 bases separated the two germline ends. CDR3 protein: CASSIQVFGGLADTQYF. The CDR3 DNA sequence: TGTGCCAGTAGTATTCAGGTCTTCGGGGGTTTAGCGGATACGCAGTATTTT. Together with reference TRBV19 and TRBJ2-3, the CDR3 gives the full variable domain: DGGITQSPKYLFRKEGQNVTLSCEQNLNHDAMYWYRQDPGQGLRLIYYSQIVNDFQKGDIAEGYSVSREKKESFPLTVTSAQKNPTAFYLCASSIQVFGGLADTQYFGPGTRLTVL.

The V call is TRBV7-6, the J call TRBJ1-5; no reliable D call. The V end lost 1 base, the J end lost 4 bases, and 5 bases lay between the germline ends. This CDR3 spans 13 amino acids. The germline gives CDR1 SGHVS, CDR2 FNYEAQ. The chain's CDR3 is CASSLELNQPQHF. For the CDR3, the DNA is TGTGCCAGCAGCTTAGAACTTAATCAGCCCCAGCATTTT.

The chain carries TRBV5-5 and TRBJ1-3, with 10 bases identical to TRBD1. The CDR3 is 16 amino acids. J gave up 1 base and V 4 bases, and 5 bases lay outside the gene matches. Germline CDR1 SGHKS, CDR2 YYEKEE (reference sequence). The CDR3 DNA is TGTGCCAGCAGCAAGGGACAGGGGACGTCTGGAAACACCATATATTTT. Protein: CASSKGQGTSGNTIYF.

This clone was counted between two and nine times. V usage is TRBV28 and J usage is TRBJ1-1; D perhaps matches TRBD1 (5 bases). CDR1 is MDHEN and CDR2 is SYDVKM in the germline V gene. CDR3 length equals 12 residues. The V end was cut by 1 base, the J end by 8 bases, with 8 bases between. In DNA form, the CDR3 reads TGTGCCAGCAGTTTATTGCAGGGAGAAGCTTTCTTT. This sequence encodes CASSLLQGEAFF. The whole variable domain, filled in from reference TRBV28 and TRBJ1-1, reads DVKVTQSSRYLVKRTGEKVFLECVQDMDHENMFWYRQDPGLGLRLIYFSYDVKMKEKGDIPEGYSVSREKKERFSLILESASTNQTSMYLCASSLLQGEAFFGQGTRLTVV.

This rearrangement joins TRBV12-2 to TRBJ1-1; TRBD1 is taken as the D call from the table, unchecked against the DNA. TRBV12-2 represents a pseudogene. This CDR3 region has 21 residues. The CDR3 sequence is CASRLATDSDRVYKMNTEAFF. DNA of the CDR3: TGTGCAAGTCGCTTAGCGACCGACTCGGACAGGGTCTATAAGATGAACACTGAAGCTTTCTTT.

The J gene is TRBJ2-3, the V gene TRBV7-9; the D is unclear. This CDR3 has 12 amino acids. Per germline, CDR1 SEHNR and CDR2 FQNEAQ (reference sequence). The ends were cut back, 6 bases at V and 3 bases at J, with 7 bases in the middle. The CDR3 loop reads CASSVSTDTQYF. The CDR3 region has the DNA TGTGCCAGCAGTGTCTCGACAGATACGCAGTATTTT. The whole variable domain, remainder taken from reference TRBV7-9 and TRBJ2-3, is DTGVSQNPRHKITKRGQNVTFRCDPISEHNRLYWYRQTLGQGPEFLTYFQNEAQLEKSRLLSDRFSAERPKGSFSTLEIQRTEQGDSAMYLCASSVSTDTQYFGPGTRLTVL.

This sequence joins TRBV19 and TRBJ1-2; maybe TRBD1 (6 bases). Trimming shortened V by 6 bases and J by 6 bases, and 17 bases separated the two germline ends. Germline V gene data show CDR1 as LNHDA and CDR2 as SQIVND (reference sequence). CDR3 length equals 14 residues. CDR3 region: CASSERPGHHGYTF. CDR3 DNA sequence: TGTGCCAGTAGCGAACGCCCGGGACACCATGGCTACACCTTC. The whole variable domain, remainder taken from reference TRBV19 and TRBJ1-2, is DGGITQSPKYLFRKEGQNVTLSCEQNLNHDAMYWYRQDPGQGLRLIYYSQIVNDFQKGDIAEGYSVSREKKESFPLTVTSAQKNPTAFYLCASSERPGHHGYTFGSGTRLTVV.

The chain joins TRBV5-4 to TRBJ2-5; 9 bases agree with TRBD2. From germline, CDR1 is SGHNT and CDR2 YYREEE (reference sequence). J was trimmed by 7 bases and V by 4 bases; bases with no gene match: 14. The CDR3 length is 16 residues. The CDR3 nucleotides are TGTGCCAGCAGCAACGGGGCCGCGGGAGGGCGGGGGACCCAGTACTTC. Its translation is CASSNGAAGGRGTQYF. Together with reference TRBV5-4 and TRBJ2-5, the CDR3 gives the full variable domain: ETGVTQSPTHLIKTRGQQVTLRCSSQSGHNTVSWYQQALGQGPQFIFQYYREEENGRGNFPPRFSGLQFPNYSSELNVNALELDDSALYLCASSNGAAGGRGTQYFGPGTRLLVL.

The chain links TRBV6-1 to TRBJ1-4; 9 bases line up with TRBD1. There are 17 residues in the CDR3. Per the germline V gene, CDR1 is MNHNS and CDR2 is SASEGT. V shed 0 bases and J 8 bases; nucleotides not matched to a gene: 10. CDR3 nucleotides: TGTGCCAGCAGTGAAGCGGGGACAGGGTTACGCGACGAAAAACTGTTTTTT. Encoded protein: CASSEAGTGLRDEKLFF.